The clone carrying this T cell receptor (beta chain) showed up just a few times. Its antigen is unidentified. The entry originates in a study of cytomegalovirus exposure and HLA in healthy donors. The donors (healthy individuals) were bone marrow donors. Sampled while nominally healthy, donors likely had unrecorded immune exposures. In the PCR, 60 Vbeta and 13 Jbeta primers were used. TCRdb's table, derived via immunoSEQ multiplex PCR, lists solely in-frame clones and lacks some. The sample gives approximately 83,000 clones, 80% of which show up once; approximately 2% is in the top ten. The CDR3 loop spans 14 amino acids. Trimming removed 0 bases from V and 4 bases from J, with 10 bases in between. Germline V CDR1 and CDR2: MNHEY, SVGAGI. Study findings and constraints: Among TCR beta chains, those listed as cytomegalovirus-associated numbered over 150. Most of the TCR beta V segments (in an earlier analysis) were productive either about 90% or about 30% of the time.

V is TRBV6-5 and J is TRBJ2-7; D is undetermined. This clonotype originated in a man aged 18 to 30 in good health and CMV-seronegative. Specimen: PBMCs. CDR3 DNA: TGTGCCAGCAGTTACTCGGGTGGGCAGTACGAGCAGTACTTC. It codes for CASSYSGGQYEQYF.